What follows is one TCR beta chain and its context. The antigen remains unidentified. This entry belongs to a study of OX40 agonist ivuxolimab in advanced cancers. Study in general: Ivuxolimab doses were 0.01, 0.1, 0.3, 1.5, 3 or 10 mg/kg every 2 weeks. Whole-study findings and limits: The antigens recognized by the expanded peripheral T cells, that is their antigen specificity, were not determined.

Generated by immunoSEQ multiplex PCR, the TCRdb table keeps only in-frame clones and is missing some. The repertoire holds 30,000 or so clones, with about nine tenths as singletons. A history of autoimmune disease or systemic immunosuppression excluded patients. Peripheral blood came from all dose cohorts at three timepoints. The receptor was isolated from an adult with an advanced solid tumor such as melanoma, head and neck, liver or kidney cancer. Sample: CD4+ or CD8+ T cells sorted from blood, taken in a trial of the OX40 agonist ivuxolimab.

The CDR3, as DNA: TGTGCCAGCAGCCTGGGGGACTACCCCTACGAGCAGTACTTC. Translated, it gives CASSLGDYPYEQYF. The J gene is TRBJ2-7, the V gene TRBV5-4; 7 positions agree with TRBD2. Trimming at V came to 4 bases and at J to 2 bases, leaving 6 bases not matched to a gene. CDR3 length: 14 residues. Germline CDR1 and CDR2: SGHNT and YYREEE (reference sequence).